The subject of this entry is one TCR beta chain. Here immunoSEQ multiplex PCR was the method, and the copy in TCRdb shows in-frame clones only, minus some. In the table there are 90,000 to 100,000 clones, around 87% of which are singletons. The data were obtained in a study of T cell responses to AZD1222 COVID-19 vaccine. The junction had 10 bases not matched to a gene; V was cut back by 2 bases and J by 6 bases. There are 17 residues in the CDR3. Germline-derived CDR1 and CDR2 are MDHEN and SYDVKM. Source: peripheral blood, taken 28 days after the second AZD1222 dose. V gene TRBV28 combines with J gene TRBJ2-2; 9 bases line up with TRBD2. This clonotype was sampled from an adult who received the AZD1222 COVID-19 vaccine. The CDR3 loop reads CASSLRAGGGYPGELFF. The CDR3 DNA reads TGTGCCAGCAGTTTAAGGGCGGGAGGGGGTTACCCCGGGGAGCTGTTTTTT.